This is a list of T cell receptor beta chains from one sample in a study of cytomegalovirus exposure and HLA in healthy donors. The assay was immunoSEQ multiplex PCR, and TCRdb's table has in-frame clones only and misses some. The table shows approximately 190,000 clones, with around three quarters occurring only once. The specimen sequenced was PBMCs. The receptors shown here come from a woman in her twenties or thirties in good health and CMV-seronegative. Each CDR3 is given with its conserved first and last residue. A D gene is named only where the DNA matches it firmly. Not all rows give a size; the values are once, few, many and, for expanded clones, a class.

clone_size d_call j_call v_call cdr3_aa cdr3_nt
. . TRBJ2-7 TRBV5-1 CASSLSGIVYEQYF TGCGCCAGCAGCTTGTCAGGGATAGTTTACGAGCAGTACTTC
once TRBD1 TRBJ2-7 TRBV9 CASSVAGTGFGEQYF TGTGCCAGCAGCGTAGCCGGGACAGGGTTCGGGGAGCAGTACTTC
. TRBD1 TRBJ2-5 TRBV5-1 CASSSPGQGEETQYF TGCGCCAGCAGCTCGCCGGGACAGGGGGAAGAGACCCAGTACTTC
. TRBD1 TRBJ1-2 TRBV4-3 CASSQGTGGGYGYTF TGCGCCAGCAGCCAGGGGACAGGGGGCGGCTATGGCTACACCTTC
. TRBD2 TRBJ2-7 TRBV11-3 CASSILAGENEQYF TGTGCCAGCAGCATACTAGCGGGAGAGAACGAGCAGTACTTC
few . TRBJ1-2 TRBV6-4 CASRAEGGSNYGYTF TGTGCCAGCAGAGCCGAGGGGGGGAGTAATTATGGCTACACCTTC
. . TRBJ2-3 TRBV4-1 CASSQGTVSDTQYF TGCGCCAGCAGCCAAGGGACAGTCTCAGATACGCAGTATTTT
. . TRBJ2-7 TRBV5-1 CASSSSSGSYEQYF TGCGCCAGCAGCTCAAGCTCAGGGTCCTACGAGCAGTACTTC
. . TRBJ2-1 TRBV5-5 CASSGGLLDEQFF TGTGCCAGCAGCGGGGGACTGCTCGATGAGCAGTTCTTC
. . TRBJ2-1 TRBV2 CASRTPGGAHHNEQFF TGTGCCAGCAGGACCCCCGGCGGGGCCCACCACAATGAGCAGTTCTTC
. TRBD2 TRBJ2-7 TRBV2 CASSTQGAGSYEQYF TGTGCCAGCAGTACTCAGGGAGCGGGGTCCTACGAGCAGTACTTC
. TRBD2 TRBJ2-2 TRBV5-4 CASSSTSWELFF TGTGCCAGCAGCTCGACTAGCTGGGAGCTGTTTTTT
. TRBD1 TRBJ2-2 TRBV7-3 CASRGQETGELFF TGTGCCAGTAGGGGGCAAGAGACCGGGGAGCTGTTTTTT
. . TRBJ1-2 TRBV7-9 CASSPALGGGYTF TGTGCCAGCAGCCCTGCCCTTGGAGGTGGCTACACCTTC
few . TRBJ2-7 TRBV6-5 CASRRTAAYEQYF TGTGCCAGCAGAAGGACAGCCGCCTACGAGCAGTACTTC
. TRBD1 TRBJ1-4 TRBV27 CASSLQGVGEKLFF TGTGCCAGCAGTTTACAGGGGGTGGGCGAAAAACTGTTTTTT
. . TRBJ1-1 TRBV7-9 CSSSLVVTAEAFF TGTTCCAGCAGCTTAGTAGTCACGGCTGAAGCTTTCTTT
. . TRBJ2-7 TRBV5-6 CASSLVRGYEQYF TGTGCCAGCAGCTTGGTTCGCGGCTACGAGCAGTACTTC
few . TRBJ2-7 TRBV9 CASSAGRGATEQYF TGTGCCAGCAGCGCCGGTCGGGGGGCCACTGAGCAGTACTTC
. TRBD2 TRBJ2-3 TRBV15 CATSREGVDKLAGVSDTQYF TGTGCCACCAGCAGAGAGGGAGTCGATAAGCTAGCGGGAGTGAGTGATACGCAGTATTTT
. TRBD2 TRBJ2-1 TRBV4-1 CASSQIDIAGSYNEQFF TGCGCCAGCAGCCAAATCGATATAGCGGGTAGCTACAATGAGCAGTTCTTC
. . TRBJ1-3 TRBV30 CAWRALDPGENTIYF TGTGCCTGGAGAGCGCTGGACCCAGGGGAAAACACCATATATTTT
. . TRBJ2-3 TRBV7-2 CASSLVLGDTQYF TGTGCCAGCAGCTTAGTCCTCGGAGATACGCAGTATTTT
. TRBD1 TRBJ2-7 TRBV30 CAWSPDRGAYEQYF TGTGCCTGGAGTCCGGACAGGGGGGCCTACGAGCAGTACTTC
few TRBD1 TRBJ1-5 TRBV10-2 CASWGPGQGFQPQHF TGCGCCAGCTGGGGACCGGGACAGGGTTTTCAGCCCCAGCATTTT
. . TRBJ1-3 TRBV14 CASSQDFSGNTIYF TGTGCCAGCAGCCAAGACTTCTCTGGAAACACCATATATTTT
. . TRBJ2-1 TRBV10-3 CAISGEQVGYNEQFF TGTGCCATCAGTGGGGAACAGGTGGGCTACAATGAGCAGTTCTTC
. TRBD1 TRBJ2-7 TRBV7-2 CASSRQGFEQYF TGTGCCAGCAGCCGACAGGGGTTCGAGCAGTACTTC
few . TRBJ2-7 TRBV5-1 CASSRETISYEQYF TGCGCCAGCAGCCGTGAGACAATCTCCTACGAGCAGTACTTC
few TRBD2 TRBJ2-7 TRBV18 CASSPISGGPSYEQYF TGTGCCAGCTCACCCATTAGCGGGGGGCCCTCCTACGAGCAGTACTTC
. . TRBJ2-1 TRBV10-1 CASSKSRVSYNEQFF TGCGCCAGCAGTAAAAGCAGGGTCTCCTACAATGAGCAGTTCTTC
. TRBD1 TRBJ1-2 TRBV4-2 CASSQGQGGGYTF TGTGCCAGCAGCCAAGGTCAGGGGGGCGGCTACACCTTC
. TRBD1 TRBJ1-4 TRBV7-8 CASSPTRDRRLGLFF TGTGCCAGCAGCCCGACCCGGGACAGGAGACTGGGACTGTTTTTT
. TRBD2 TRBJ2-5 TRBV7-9 CASSSPTSGFQETQYF TGTGCCAGCAGCTCCCCGACTAGCGGCTTTCAAGAGACCCAGTACTTC
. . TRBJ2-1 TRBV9 CASSLQNLGGEQFF TGTGCCAGCAGCCTACAAAACCTCGGGGGTGAGCAGTTCTTC
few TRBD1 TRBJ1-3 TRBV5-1 CASSLRQGNSGNTIYF TGCGCCAGCAGCTTAAGACAGGGGAACTCTGGAAACACCATATATTTT
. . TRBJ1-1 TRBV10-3 CAISESIGRHQGTEAFF TGTGCCATCAGTGAGTCGATAGGGCGGCATCAGGGCACTGAAGCTTTCTTT
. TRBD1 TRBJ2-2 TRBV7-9 CASSWIAGTANTGELFF TGTGCCAGCAGCTGGATCGCCGGGACAGCGAACACCGGGGAGCTGTTTTTT
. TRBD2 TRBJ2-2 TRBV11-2 CASSLEGRANGELFF TGTGCCAGCAGCTTAGAAGGGAGGGCCAACGGGGAGCTGTTTTTT
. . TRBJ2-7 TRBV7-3 CASSLTASYEQYF TGTGCCAGCAGCTTGACTGCTTCCTACGAGCAGTACTTC
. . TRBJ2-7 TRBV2 CASSLGQLYEQYF TGTGCCAGCAGCCTAGGACAACTATACGAGCAGTACTTC
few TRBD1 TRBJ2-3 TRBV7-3 CASSPGTGSTDTQYF TGTGCCAGCAGCCCCGGGACAGGGAGCACAGATACGCAGTATTTT
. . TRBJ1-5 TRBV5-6 CASSFIENSNQPQHF TGTGCCAGCAGCTTCATAGAGAATAGCAATCAGCCCCAGCATTTT